This TCR beta chain was sequenced during a study of blood T cell repertoires in COVID-19 (dated by TCRdb to 2018 to 2021). In terms of the full investigation: The collaborator samples originated in the United States, Italy and Spain and spanned the acute and convalescent phases of COVID-19. Samples were obtained from the ongoing ImmuneRACE study (first 160 participants) and from 1,000 to 1,500 subjects provided by 6 global collaborators. Deeply sampled blood TCRbeta repertoires from subjects exposed to, actively infected with, or recovered from COVID-19 were included in the dataset. Where available, HLA class I and class II types were obtained from metadata supplied by the sample provider rather than from assay-based typing. The repertoires were made available in a free public database intended to serve as a resource for research on the immune response to SARS-CoV-2. The material from the prospective study consisted of cDNA or gDNA derived from T cells, B-cell-depleted T cells, or PBMCs. The sample metadata nearly always contained a de-identified subject ID, COVID-19 status, age in years and sex. The study at large found these results: Clinical and demographic metadata were provided uncurated, with the amount varying by source and participant.

The immunoSEQ Assay, a bias-controlled multiplex PCR, was used to amplify TCRbeta CDR3 regions from genomic DNA. In the paper's pipeline: Nucleated cell counts per sample were estimated from amplification of reference gene primers within the assay. Sequence reads were collapsed and filtered to measure the absolute abundance of every unique TCRbeta CDR3 rearrangement. For each sample, productive Simpson clonality was calculated as the square root of Simpson's diversity index over productive rearrangements. The source is immuneACCESS, and TCRdb retained only in-frame sequences with V and J called. Part of the clones is not carried over; for the studies checked, unresolved V genes explain less than half of this, and the remainder is unexplained. Clone size and V and J calls were adopted from that table, with D and trimming inferred from the DNA. Across this sample there are approximately 480,000 clones, with 75% to 90% seen only once. Roughly 0.92% of the sample belongs to the ten largest clones.

Concerning this clone: No antigen is known for it. No quality values exist for individual bases; no much larger clone is one base distant.

According to the germline V gene, CDR1 reads MGHRA and CDR2 reads YSYEKL. V is trimmed back by 6 bases and J by 2 bases, and the junction contains 11 bases that no gene match accounts for. The CDR3 spans 17 residues, from the cysteine through the phenylalanine. Left in the record is the CDR3 DNA by itself, 51 bases read in frame from the first base. One collaborating source in Seattle enrolled patients during active infection and followed them longitudinally through the course of disease. Whole blood was collected in K2EDTA tubes by collaborating institutions according to the institutions' own protocols. For TCRbeta analysis, collaborators shipped samples in one of three forms: frozen whole blood, isolated PBMCs, or DNA extracted from either of those sample types.

The source of this sequence is a man aged 18 to 29 with COVID-19, enrolled during active disease. The chain uses TRBV4-1 and TRBJ2-5; TRBD2 aligns with 11 central bases. The sequenced sample was peripheral blood. The CDR3 region reads CASSFTLAGGGQETQYF. The nucleotide sequence reads as follows: TGCGCCAGCAGTTTCACCCTAGCGGGGGGTGGGCAAGAGACCCAGTACTTC.